This T cell receptor (beta chain) was recorded in a study of CD8 T cells in ankylosing spondylitis. This clonotype was counted many times. Its antigen is unidentified. Study-wide findings and caveats: Disease-linked clones were CD8+ and relatively rare in peripheral blood. A TCR beta motif made of roughly eight highly homologous variants seemed typical of ankylosing spondylitis blood. Past studies reported some motif variants in reactive arthritis synovial fluid and blood. Matched ankylosing spondylitis synovial fluid reportedly contained a significantly enriched population of disease-linked clones.

TCRdb redid the calling of the 5' RACE reads with MiXCR, one entry per CDR3 protein. The table lists about 500,000 distinct CDR3 sequences, approximately 5.3% of them singletons, with under 4.5% in the top ten. Trimming removed 3 bases at V and 0 bases at J, with 12 bases between. The CDR3 runs 16 residues. CDR1 and CDR2 (germline): LNHDA, SQIVND (reference sequence). The genes are TRBV19 and TRBJ2-1; the D gene is possibly TRBD1 (6 bases). Source material: blood, either unsorted or a sorted T cell fraction (not recorded which). This sequence was found in a male donor with ankylosing spondylitis. The DNA for the CDR3 is TGTGCCAGTAGTATTCGACAGGCTAGCTCCTACAATGAGCAGTTCTTC. Translating it yields CASSIRQASSYNEQFF.